This T cell receptor beta chain derives from a study of identical twins. Study-level results: Sharing of beta out-of-frame sequences by twins showed a weaker excess.

Each cDNA held unique molecular identifiers, and template switching gave it a universal primer site. TCRdb independently ran MiXCR on the 5' RACE reads; one entry per CDR3 protein. The sample includes around 1.7 million distinct CDR3 sequences, more than 30% of them seen just once. Comments on this clonotype: Its antigen is undetermined.

V lost 4 bases to trimming and J lost 9 bases; unmatched junction nucleotides: 12. This CDR3 region has 15 residues. Germline CDR1 MGHRA, CDR2 YSYEKL. The source of this sequence is a newborn girl in good health. The V gene is TRBV4-1, the J gene TRBJ2-1; the match to TRBD2 covers 7 bases. The sequencing input was cord blood. DNA of the CDR3: TGCGCCAGCAGCCTCATTGATTGGGAGGGTGGTGAGCAGTTCTTC. It specifies CASSLIDWEGGEQFF.